Below are 4 T cell receptor beta chains sequenced from a single sample in a study of T cells in Graves' hyperthyroidism and ophthalmopathy. Amplified TCR beta CDR3 regions came from RNA transcripts. In the first-round RT-PCR of the TCR CDR3, the HTBI primer set was used. One entry per CDR3 protein, called by TCRdb with MiXCR from the multiplex PCR reads. Of 600,000 to 650,000 distinct CDR3 sequences listed, around 21% are singletons. Sequences were obtained from blood. These receptors were obtained from a man aged 25-45 years with Graves' ophthalmopathy.

The rearrangement uses TRBV5-1 and TRBJ2-5, with 9 bases that match TRBD1. V lost 4 bases, J lost 5 bases, and 9 bases stayed unmatched. Germline CDR1 SGHRS, CDR2 YFSETQ. The CDR3 spans 15 residues. CDR3 amino acids: CASSPWGQGSETQYF. Written as DNA, the CDR3 is TGCGCCAGCAGCCCTTGGGGACAGGGTAGCGAGACCCAGTACTTC.

This clonotype was detected ten times or more. The rearrangement links TRBV7-9 to TRBJ1-2, with D unclear. The CDR3 has 15 residues. Germline V lookup: CDR1 SEHNR, CDR2 FQNEAQ (reference sequence). Trimming left V 4 bases short and J 4 bases short, with 16 bases between. CDR3 amino acids: CASSSYGVYSYGYTF. The DNA for the CDR3 is TGTGCCAGCAGCTCTTACGGTGTATACAGCTATGGCTACACCTTC.

This clonotype was found many times. The chain is built from TRBV15 and TRBJ2-7; 8 bases line up with TRBD1. This CDR3 is 15 amino acids long. Germline V gives CDR1 LNHNV, CDR2 YYDKDF (reference sequence). V dropped 2 bases and J dropped 2; count of bases not matched to a gene: 5. Here the CDR3 reads CATSRRDRPAYEQYF. CDR3 nucleotide sequence: TGTGCCACCAGCAGACGGGACAGGCCCGCCTACGAGCAGTACTTC.

This clonotype was found a few times. This CDR3 is CASSLGLLGTMDEQFF. The CDR3 coding sequence is TGTGCCAGCAGTTTAGGTTTGTTGGGGACTATGGATGAGCAGTTCTTC. This chain connects TRBV12-3 or TRBV12-4 to TRBJ2-1, with 7 bases fitting TRBD2. The CDR3 covers 16 residues. Germline trimming cut 1 base from V and 8 bases from J; bases unmatched to any gene: 11.